This entry concerns a single T cell receptor (beta chain). No antigen is known for it. The source of the sample is a study of shared clonotypes between healthy human individuals. The sorted-subset replicate PCRs were given about 210 ng DNA, which is 30,000 to 35,000 T cell genomes. The protocol was immunoSEQ multiplex PCR, while the TCRdb copy is restricted to in-frame clones and leaves out a portion. The sample lists 550,000 to 700,000 clones, more than 70% occurring once. Trimming removed 5 bases from V and 0 bases from J; junction bases left unmatched: 5. There are 15 residues in the CDR3. Germline-derived CDR1 and CDR2 are SGHTA and FQGNSA. Study-wide results and caveats: Owing to a small donor count, the genetic and exposure-history diversity represented was limited. In contrast to clonotypes shared by all four donors, non-shared clonotypes had lower generation probabilities. Sorted-subset samples were not fully sequenced, rarefaction indicated.

The TCR was taken from a woman aged 30 to 39 in good health. This chain links TRBV7-2 with TRBJ2-7, with 9 bases lining up with TRBD2. The sample comprised memory CD4+ T cells sorted from blood. The subset: CD45RA-negative fraction. The CDR3 DNA sequence: TGTGCCAGCAGCAAGACTAGCGGATCCTCCTACGAGCAGTACTTC. Translation: CASSKTSGSSYEQYF.